Listed below are T cell receptor beta chains from one sample, sequenced in a study of breast tumors, draining lymph nodes, adjacent tissues. TCRdb used MiXCR to reprocess the multiplex PCR reads, holding one entry per CDR3 protein. Counted here are some 53,000 distinct CDR3 sequences, 42% occurring once; the ten biggest clones make up 8% to 11%. The sequencing input was breast tumor tissue. Source of these receptors: a female donor with breast cancer. Some clones in this sample may be carry-over from other donors' samples. CDR3s include the opening cysteine and the closing phenylalanine or tryptophan. Each record gives: J gene, clone size, D gene, V gene, CDR3 protein, CDR3 DNA. D genes are given only for firm matches. Clone size is shown for a subset of rows, as once, few, many or a class of expanded clone.

TRBJ2-5,many,NA,TRBV6-5,CASSYSSQSRETQYF,TGTGCCAGCAGTTACTCTTCGCAGTCGAGGGAGACCCAGTACTTC
TRBJ2-5,NA,NA,TRBV7-3,CASSLGPLQETQYF,TGTGCCAGCAGCCTAGGACCCCTTCAAGAGACCCAGTACTTC
TRBJ2-1,many,NA,TRBV20-1,CSALWNFGEMKQFF,TGCAGTGCCCTCTGGAATTTCGGGGAGATGAAGCAGTTCTTC
TRBJ2-5,once,NA,TRBV10-3,CAISEYGRQETQYF,TGTGCCATCAGTGAGTATGGGCGACAAGAGACCCAGTACTTC
TRBJ2-2,many,NA,TRBV6-5,CASSHSGGELFF,TGTGCCAGCAGTCACTCGGGCGGGGAGCTGTTTTTT
TRBJ2-3,many,NA,TRBV7-3,CASSLNGLYTDTQYF,TGTGCCAGCAGCTTAAACGGCTTATACACAGATACGCAGTATTTT
TRBJ2-1,NA,TRBD2,TRBV24-1,CATSWRGGDSGATYNEQFF,TGTGCCACCAGTTGGAGGGGCGGCGATAGCGGGGCTACGTACAATGAGCAGTTCTTC
TRBJ1-2,medium-sized,NA,TRBV7-9,CASSSSGADYGYTF,TGTGCCAGCAGCTCATCGGGAGCTGACTATGGCTACACCTTC
TRBJ2-7,once,TRBD1,TRBV5-1,CASSSSGDRLYEQYF,TGCGCCAGCAGCTCCTCCGGGGACAGACTCTACGAGCAGTACTTC
TRBJ1-6,NA,NA,TRBV10-3,CAISSNMARISPLHF,TGTGCCATCAGCTCCAACATGGCCCGGATTTCACCCCTCCACTTT
TRBJ2-7,many,NA,TRBV20-1,CSATRGRVSYEQYF,TGCAGTGCTACCCGGGGCAGGGTCTCCTACGAGCAGTACTTC
TRBJ2-3,once,TRBD2,TRBV2,CASSEGTRPGDTQYF,TGTGCCAGCAGTGAGGGGACTAGGCCGGGGGATACGCAGTATTTT
TRBJ1-1,many,NA,TRBV28,CASSLGVGLTEAFF,TGTGCCAGCAGTTTGGGGGTAGGTCTCACTGAAGCTTTCTTT
TRBJ1-6,NA,TRBD1,TRBV14,CASSHGNTGGNSPLHF,TGTGCCAGCAGCCATGGGAACACAGGGGGCAATTCACCCCTCCACTTT
TRBJ2-3,NA,NA,TRBV9,CASSVDDRLSYNEQYF,TGTGCCAGCAGCGTAGATGACAGGCTCTCCTACAATGAGCAGTATTTT
TRBJ1-3,few,NA,TRBV7-2,CASSPFDRTAGNTIYF,TGTGCCAGCAGCCCCTTTGACAGGACCGCTGGAAACACCATATATTTT
TRBJ2-1,many,TRBD2,TRBV11-3,CASRPKAGEPYNEQFF,TGTGCCAGCCGCCCCAAAGCGGGGGAGCCCTACAATGAGCAGTTCTTC
TRBJ2-5,NA,NA,TRBV5-4,CASSPGPRWETQYF,TGTGCCAGCAGTCCGGGACCACGTTGGGAGACCCAGTACTTC
TRBJ2-3,many,NA,TRBV30,CAWRGGGHGMRSTDTQYF,TGTGCCTGGAGGGGGGGGGGCCACGGCATGAGGAGCACAGATACGCAGTATTTT
TRBJ2-3,few,TRBD2,TRBV4-3,CASSQLGTSGGSDTQYF,TGCGCCAGCAGCCAACTGGGGACTAGCGGAGGTTCAGATACGCAGTATTTT
TRBJ2-6,NA,NA,TRBV7-3,CASSLEGQGDRRANVLTF,TGTGCCAGCAGCTTAGAGGGACAAGGGGATCGAAGGGCCAACGTCCTGACTTTC
TRBJ2-5,NA,NA,TRBV20-1,CSALIPSQETQYF,TGCAGTGCTCTAATTCCCTCTCAAGAGACCCAGTACTTC
TRBJ2-7,NA,TRBD2,TRBV20-1,CSASTGTSGSEQYF,TGCAGTGCAAGCACCGGAACTAGCGGGAGTGAGCAGTACTTC
TRBJ2-1,many,NA,TRBV6-6,CASSRVTGTINEQFF,TGTGCCAGCAGCCGCGTAACAGGGACGATCAATGAGCAGTTCTTC
TRBJ2-5,many,NA,TRBV4-3,CASSQVSGETQYF,TGCGCCAGCAGCCAAGTGTCGGGAGAGACCCAGTACTTC
TRBJ2-3,many,TRBD2,TRBV30,CAWSPGLAGGTDTQYF,TGTGCCTGGAGTCCGGGACTAGCGGGAGGAACGGATACGCAGTATTTT
TRBJ1-6,NA,TRBD1,TRBV12-3/TRBV12-4,CATQQGARNSPLHF,TGTGCCACCCAACAGGGGGCAAGAAATTCACCCCTCCACTTT
TRBJ2-5,few,NA,TRBV20-1,CSASTDTQGETQYF,TGCAGTGCGTCTACAGATACGCAGGGGGAGACCCAGTACTTC
TRBJ1-4,many,TRBD1,TRBV4-3,CASSQGGGGGLDEKLFF,TGCGCCAGCAGCCAAGGGGGAGGAGGGGGCTTGGATGAAAAACTGTTTTTT
TRBJ2-7,many,NA,TRBV6-2/TRBV6-3,CASSHLHSDEQYF,TGTGCCAGCAGTCACCTCCACTCGGACGAGCAGTACTTC
TRBJ2-3,NA,TRBD2,TRBV12-3/TRBV12-4,CASSFGGRASDTQYF,TGTGCCAGCAGTTTCGGGGGGAGGGCGTCAGATACGCAGTATTTT
TRBJ2-3,NA,NA,TRBV7-2,CASSLGQSPDTQYF,TGTGCCAGCAGCCTAGGACAGAGCCCAGATACGCAGTATTTT
TRBJ2-6,NA,NA,TRBV5-1,CASSLDLGANVLTF,TGCGCCAGCAGCTTGGATCTTGGGGCCAACGTCCTGACTTTC
TRBJ2-2,NA,NA,TRBV7-2,CASSLTGRDGELFF,TGTGCCAGCAGCTTAACAGGGAGGGACGGGGAGCTGTTTTTT
TRBJ2-5,NA,TRBD1,TRBV5-5,CASSTQGDGGEETQYF,TGTGCCAGCAGCACACAGGGGGACGGAGGAGAGGAGACCCAGTACTTC
TRBJ2-7,NA,TRBD2,TRBV28,CASITYTGGYEQYF,TGTGCCAGCATTACTTATACGGGGGGCTACGAGCAGTACTTC
TRBJ2-1,many,TRBD2,TRBV29-1,CSVGILAGEGEQFF,TGCAGCGTTGGTATACTAGCGGGAGAAGGTGAGCAGTTCTTC
TRBJ2-7,many,TRBD1,TRBV11-3,CASSPRSGQGVYEQYF,TGTGCCAGCAGCCCAAGGTCGGGACAGGGGGTTTACGAGCAGTACTTC
TRBJ2-3,NA,NA,TRBV7-9,CASSVRGTDTQYF,TGTGCCAGCAGCGTACGTGGCACAGATACGCAGTATTTT
TRBJ1-1,NA,TRBD1,TRBV18,CASSTGTGGGEAFF,TGTGCCAGCTCAACCGGGACAGGGGGCGGTGAAGCTTTCTTT
TRBJ2-3,many,NA,TRBV12-3/TRBV12-4,CASTQGISSDTQYF,TGTGCCAGCACGCAGGGGATCTCTTCAGATACGCAGTATTTT
TRBJ2-1,many,TRBD1,TRBV11-2,CASSIDRGAYNEQFF,TGTGCCAGCAGCATCGACAGGGGCGCCTACAATGAGCAGTTCTTC
TRBJ2-1,NA,TRBD2,TRBV5-6,CASSSGLAGGRGWNEQFF,TGTGCCAGCAGCTCCGGACTAGCGGGGGGGCGTGGGTGGAATGAGCAGTTCTTC
TRBJ1-3,NA,NA,TRBV5-1,CASRPGAGVDPGNTIYF,TGTGCCAGCAGACCGGGGGCAGGGGTAGACCCTGGGAACACCATATATTTT
TRBJ1-2,NA,NA,TRBV6-1,CASSVNQAGEGYGYTF,TGTGCCAGCAGTGTCAACCAGGCGGGGGAAGGCTATGGCTACACCTTC